The entry below gives a single TCR beta chain sequence along with its context. These data come from a study of blood T cell repertoires in COVID-19. Assay used: immunoSEQ multiplex PCR; TCRdb lists only in-frame clones, some missing. The data contain around 290,000 clones, roughly 88% of them singletons. The clonotype comes from a woman aged 25 to 45 who had recovered from COVID-19. Specimen: PBMCs or T cells enriched from blood (not recorded which).

CDR3 sequence reads: CASRGGARQPQHF. The CDR3, as DNA: TGCGCCAGCAGAGGCGGGGCGCGTCAGCCCCAGCATTTT. The V and J genes are TRBV4-1 and TRBJ1-5; a possible D gene is TRBD1 (5 bases). There are 13 residues in the CDR3. Per the germline V gene, CDR1 is MGHRA and CDR2 is YSYEKL. V lost 6 bases, J lost 6 bases, and 12 bases lay in between.